These T cell receptor beta chains were read from a single sample in a study of CD8+ T cells in alopecia areata. Repertoires were generated with immunoSEQ multiplex PCR, while TCRdb's copy carries only in-frame clones and drops some. The table shows about 110,000 clones, with approximately 59% occurring only once. The sequencing sample was made of CD8+ T cells sorted from blood. These receptors all come from a human donor in good health. The CDR3 runs from the conserved cysteine through the conserved F or W. D genes are given only for firm matches. The listing skips clone size in some rows; elsewhere it reads once, few, many or a size class.

clone_size j_call v_call d_call cdr3_length cdr3_aa cdr3_nt
. TRBJ1-5 TRBV5-8 . 15 CASSTPDVSNQPQHF TGTGCCAGCAGCACCCCGGACGTTAGCAATCAGCCCCAGCATTTT
. TRBJ2-1 TRBV15 . 15 CATSDQGGNYNEQFF TGTGCCACCAGCGATCAGGGGGGGAACTACAATGAGCAGTTCTTC
. TRBJ2-5 TRBV19 TRBD2 16 CASSMRTSGDLETQYF TGTGCCAGTAGTATGAGGACTAGCGGGGATTTGGAGACCCAGTACTTC
few TRBJ2-3 TRBV4-2 . 16 CASSQDGGGGTDTQYF TGTGCCAGCAGCCAAGATGGTGGCGGGGGCACAGATACGCAGTATTTT
. TRBJ2-7 TRBV9 . 13 CASSEEGFGEQYF TGTGCCAGCAGCGAGGAAGGGTTTGGCGAGCAGTACTTC
. TRBJ2-5 TRBV7-2 TRBD2 14 CASSSVTSGGSQYF TGTGCCAGCAGCTCCGTGACTAGCGGGGGTAGCCAGTACTTC
. TRBJ2-1 TRBV5-1 TRBD1 17 CASSLGQGGGIYNEQFF TGCGCCAGCAGTTTGGGACAGGGAGGAGGGATATACAATGAGCAGTTCTTC
. TRBJ2-5 TRBV25-1 . 14 CASRGLQGGETQYF TGTGCCAGCAGGGGTTTACAGGGAGGAGAGACCCAGTACTTC
. TRBJ1-2 TRBV6-1 . 13 CASSDGRYYGYTF TGTGCCAGCAGTGACGGGAGATACTATGGCTACACCTTC
. TRBJ1-1 TRBV29-1 TRBD1 14 CSVQWTGTGTEAFF TGCAGCGTTCAATGGACAGGAACGGGCACTGAAGCTTTCTTT
. TRBJ2-1 TRBV12-5 . 13 CASALADYNEQFF TGTGCTAGTGCTCTAGCAGACTACAATGAGCAGTTCTTC
. TRBJ2-3 TRBV5-5 . 15 CASSFLGTSTDTQYF TGTGCCAGCAGCTTCCTAGGGACTAGCACAGATACGCAGTATTTT
. TRBJ2-7 TRBV9 TRBD2 11 CARAGMYEQYF TGTGCCCGAGCGGGAATGTACGAGCAGTACTTC
few TRBJ1-1 TRBV5-1 . 13 CASSLVQDDEAFF TGCGCCAGCAGCTTGGTCCAGGATGATGAAGCTTTCTTT
. TRBJ2-7 TRBV2 . 13 CASSPGTSYEQYF TGTGCCAGCAGTCCGGGAACCTCCTACGAGCAGTACTTC
. TRBJ2-6 TRBV6-4 . 16 CASSEQGDSGANVLTF TGTGCCAGCAGTGAGCAGGGTGACTCTGGGGCCAACGTCCTGACTTTC
few TRBJ2-7 TRBV9 . 14 CASSVGTGNYEQYF TGTGCCAGCAGCGTCGGGACGGGTAACTACGAGCAGTACTTC
. TRBJ1-5 TRBV13 TRBD1 14 CASSLGHGQGDQHF TGTGCCAGCAGCTTAGGCCATGGACAGGGGGACCAGCATTTT
few TRBJ2-7 TRBV5-1 TRBD1 14 CASSWTGKPYEQYF TGCGCCAGCAGCTGGACAGGCAAGCCCTACGAGCAGTACTTC
few TRBJ1-5 TRBV21-1 . 11 CASSSPGFGHF TGTGCCAGCAGTTCTCCGGGCTTTGGGCATTTT
. TRBJ2-1 TRBV13 . 11 CASSLVHEQFF TGTGCCAGCAGCCTAGTCCATGAGCAGTTCTTC
. TRBJ2-7 TRBV29-1 . 11 CSVSDSYEQYF TGCAGCGTTTCTGACTCCTACGAGCAGTACTTC
. TRBJ2-5 TRBV15 TRBD1 16 CATSRGGQGIQETQYF TGTGCCACCAGCAGAGGGGGACAGGGTATCCAAGAGACCCAGTACTTC
. TRBJ2-1 TRBV30 TRBD1 14 CAWNPGQGYNEQFF TGTGCCTGGAATCCGGGACAGGGCTACAATGAGCAGTTCTTC
. TRBJ2-1 TRBV28 . 11 CASSTVGEQFF TGTGCCAGCAGCACAGTGGGTGAGCAGTTCTTC
. TRBJ2-1 TRBV5-6 . 13 CASSLAQFVEQFF TGTGCCAGCAGCTTGGCGCAGTTCGTTGAGCAGTTCTTC
many TRBJ2-1 TRBV11-1 . 13 CASSLDANNEQFF TGTGCCAGCAGCTTAGATGCAAACAATGAGCAGTTCTTC
. TRBJ2-7 TRBV4-3 TRBD2 15 CASSQDWAGVYEQYF TGCGCCAGCAGCCAAGATTGGGCGGGGGTCTACGAGCAGTACTTC
few TRBJ2-3 TRBV28 TRBD1 14 CGASGVGGTDTQYF TGTGGCGCCTCTGGGGTAGGGGGCACGGATACGCAGTATTTT